The 22 T cell receptor beta chains in this list originate from one sample, sequenced in a study of T cell responses to AZD1222 COVID-19 vaccine. Sequencing was performed with immunoSEQ multiplex PCR; in TCRdb, only in-frame clones are kept and a portion is missing. The sample has 200,000 to 300,000 clones, approximately 93% seen once. The material was peripheral blood, obtained on day 0 of AZD1222 vaccination. These receptors all come from an adult in good health.

The rearrangement links TRBV9 to TRBJ1-5; 7 nucleotides line up with TRBD1. The CDR3 length is 15 residues. The trim removed 4 bases at V and 2 bases at J, leaving 6 bases unmatched. CDR1 and CDR2 (germline): SGDLS, YYNGEE. CDR3 bases: TGTGCCAGCAGCCCTACAGGGGAAGGCAATCAGCCCCAGCATTTT. This encodes CASSPTGEGNQPQHF.

V gene TRBV10-1 combines with J gene TRBJ1-6; 8 bases line up with TRBD1. Germline V gene lookup returns CDR1 WNHNN and CDR2 SYGVQD (reference sequence). V dropped 4 bases and J dropped 10; count of bases not matched to a gene: 6. The CDR3 sequence is 14 residues long. The CDR3 here is CASSGSGGRSPLHF. The CDR3 DNA is TGCGCCAGCAGTGGATCAGGGGGCAGGTCACCCCTCCACTTT.

This clone was found once. The chain recombines TRBV9 with TRBJ2-2; 10 nucleotides align to TRBD2. Germline V CDR1 and CDR2: SGDLS, YYNGEE. The trim removed 3 bases at V and 2 bases at J, leaving 1 base unmatched. The CDR3 consists of 15 residues. CDR3: CASSERGGNTGELFF. The CDR3 region has the DNA TGTGCCAGCAGCGAGCGGGGGGGTAACACCGGGGAGCTGTTTTTT.

This clone was detected only a few times. The rearrangement joins TRBV19 to TRBJ2-7; TRBD1 matches at 12 bases. CDR1 is LNHDA, CDR2 SQIVND, per germline (reference sequence). The CDR3 spans 15 residues. V dropped 5 bases and J dropped 5; count of bases not matched to a gene: 7. CDR3 in amino acids: CASSPPGQGAHEQYF. The CDR3 nucleotides are TGTGCCAGTAGTCCACCGGGACAGGGGGCCCACGAGCAGTACTTC.

This clone was counted once. The J gene is TRBJ2-3, the V gene TRBV7-8; D not certain. This CDR3 comprises 13 residues. V dropped 3 bases and J dropped 6 bases, with 10 bases sitting between them. The germline V gene has CDR1 SGHVS and CDR2 FQNEAQ. In nucleotides, the CDR3 is TGTGCCAGCAGCTTTGGTCGATTCGATACGCAGTATTTT. This gives the protein CASSFGRFDTQYF.

The CDR3 DNA is TGCGCCAGCAGCTTCGGAACAGGAATGAACACTGAAGCTTTCTTT. It codes for CASSFGTGMNTEAFF. This chain joins TRBV5-1 and TRBJ1-1; D is perhaps TRBD1 (5 bases). This CDR3 is built from 15 residues. Germline loops: CDR1 SGHRS, CDR2 YFSETQ. Trimming shortened V by 2 bases and J by 0 bases, and 11 bases separated the two germline ends. The full variable domain, rest sourced from reference TRBV5-1 and TRBJ1-1, is KAGVTQTPRYLIKTRGQQVTLSCSPISGHRSVSWYQQTPGQGLQFLFEYFSETQRNKGNFPGRFSGRQFSNSRSEMNVSTLELGDSALYLCASSFGTGMNTEAFFGQGTRLTVV.

The chain recombines TRBV27 with TRBJ1-6, with TRBD1 as a possible D gene (6 bases). V was cut by 2 bases and J by 9 bases, with 17 bases left in between. The germline V gene has CDR1 MNHEY and CDR2 SMNVEV (reference sequence). The CDR3 length is 16 residues. This CDR3 reads CASSLGRGANSSPLHF. CDR3 bases: TGTGCCAGCAGTTTAGGCAGGGGTGCCAATAGTTCACCCCTCCACTTT.

The rearrangement joins TRBV28 to TRBJ1-2; D unresolved. V lost 5 bases, J lost 8 bases, and 18 bases lay in between. This CDR3 region has 14 residues. CDR1 and CDR2 from the germline V gene are MDHEN and SYDVKM. This CDR3 is CASSGSLDLTGYTF. The CDR3 DNA follows: TGTGCCAGCAGTGGGTCCCTTGATCTTACCGGCTACACCTTC.

The chain is built from TRBV28 and TRBJ1-5, with a possible D match to TRBD1 (6 bases). Per the germline V gene, CDR1 is MDHEN and CDR2 is SYDVKM. The V end lost 7 bases, the J end lost 0 bases, and 13 bases lay between the germline ends. This CDR3 has 15 amino acids. The CDR3 here is CASTPGHLSNQPQHF. The DNA of the CDR3 is TGTGCCAGCACTCCGGGACATCTTAGCAATCAGCCCCAGCATTTT.

The genes are TRBV5-6 and TRBJ1-6; D is ambiguous. The V gene's germline CDR1 is SGHDT and CDR2 YYEEEE. CDR3 length: 19 residues. V lost 0 bases, J lost 10 bases, and 26 bases lay in between. The CDR3 sequence: CASSLAPGGISEQWSPLHF. In nucleotides, the CDR3 is TGTGCCAGCAGCTTGGCCCCCGGAGGGATCTCCGAGCAATGGTCACCCCTCCACTTT.

The genes are TRBV11-2 and TRBJ2-1, with TRBD1 identical over 7 bases. CDR1 and CDR2 from the germline V gene are SGHAT and FQNNGV. The CDR3 length is 14 residues. The ends lost 3 bases at V and 7 bases at J; junction bases unmatched: 6. The chain's CDR3 is CASSFLAGGNEQFF. For the CDR3, the DNA is TGTGCCAGCAGCTTTTTGGCAGGGGGTAATGAGCAGTTCTTC.

The gene calls are TRBV20-1 and TRBJ2-5; D gene unclear. This CDR3 contains 11 residues. Trimming shortened V by 7 bases and J by 4 bases, and 10 bases separated the two germline ends. CDR1 DFQATT and CDR2 SNEGSKA come from the germline V gene (reference sequence). In nucleotides, the CDR3 is TGCAGTGTAACTCTCCGAGAGACCCAGTACTTC. This translates into CSVTLRETQYF.

The gene calls are TRBV5-4 and TRBJ1-1; 8 bases fit TRBD1. This CDR3 spans 16 amino acids. V shed 0 bases and J 2 bases; nucleotides not matched to a gene: 6. Germline-derived CDR1 and CDR2 are SGHNT and YYREEE (reference sequence). The chain's CDR3 is CASSLAPGQANTEAFF. DNA for the CDR3: TGTGCCAGCAGCTTGGCCCCGGGACAGGCTAACACTGAAGCTTTCTTT.

The chain employs TRBV28 and TRBJ1-2, with D possibly being TRBD1 (5 bases). This CDR3 spans 16 amino acids. V lost 5 bases and J lost 4, with 20 bases in between. The germline V gene has CDR1 MDHEN and CDR2 SYDVKM. The CDR3: CASSLWGIRRTYGYTF. In DNA, the CDR3 is TGTGCCAGCAGTCTCTGGGGCATCAGGCGGACCTATGGCTACACCTTC.

This chain uses TRBV6-5 with TRBJ1-1; D ambiguous. The germline gives CDR1 MNHEY, CDR2 SVGAGI. V was cut by 3 bases and J by 0 bases, with 11 bases left in between. This CDR3 region has 15 residues. The CDR3 sequence is CASSYTGSMNTEAFF. The CDR3 DNA is TGTGCCAGCAGTTATACGGGCTCTATGAACACTGAAGCTTTCTTT.

The V and J genes are TRBV18 and TRBJ2-7, with D uncertain. Trimming took off 4 bases at V and 0 bases at J, with 7 bases between the two ends. Germline loops: CDR1 KGHSH, CDR2 LQKENI. This CDR3 is 13 amino acids long. This CDR3 reads CASSRADSYEQYF. The CDR3 coding sequence is TGTGCCAGCTCACGCGCTGACTCCTACGAGCAGTACTTC.

This chain links TRBV5-4 with TRBJ2-3; the D gene is possibly TRBD2 (7 bases). Germline CDR1 reads SGHNT; CDR2 reads YYREEE (reference sequence). The ends were cut back, 0 bases at V and 6 bases at J, with 17 bases in the middle. CDR3 length: 16 residues. The DNA of the CDR3 is TGTGCCAGCAGCTTGGGGGGGGGCGTAGCATCTGATACGCAGTATTTT. Translation: CASSLGGGVASDTQYF.

The CDR3 nucleotides are TGTGCCAGCAGCTCGACAGTTACCAATTCACCCCTCCACTTT. It is translated as CASSSTVTNSPLHF. The rearrangement uses TRBV7-2 and TRBJ1-6; D is perhaps TRBD1 (5 bases). CDR3 size: 14 residues. Germline-derived CDR1 and CDR2 are SGHTA and FQGNSA. V lost 4 bases to trimming and J lost 7 bases, with 11 bases between them.

The chain recombines TRBV7-9 with TRBJ2-1; TRBD1 agrees at 7 bases. Losses at the gene ends were 5 bases for V and 5 bases for J; bases not matched to a gene: 3. The CDR3 contains 13 residues. Germline assignment: CDR1 SEHNR and CDR2 FQNEAQ (reference sequence). In DNA form, the CDR3 reads TGTGCCAGCAGCCCCCAGGGGGACAATGAGCAGTTCTTC. Translation: CASSPQGDNEQFF.

This chain uses TRBV9 with TRBJ2-5, with a tentative D call TRBD2 (5 bases). Germline assignment: CDR1 SGDLS and CDR2 YYNGEE. V lost 3 bases, J lost 5 bases, and 14 bases lay in between. The CDR3 extends over 14 amino acids. The CDR3 region has the DNA TGTGCCAGCAGCGCAGAGGGCAGGAGGGAGACCCAGTACTTC. Protein: CASSAEGRRETQYF. Using reference TRBV9 and TRBJ2-5 for the parts outside the CDR3, the full variable domain is DSGVTQTPKHLITATGQRVTLRCSPRSGDLSVYWYQQSLDQGLQFLIQYYNGEERAKGNILERFSAQQFPDLHSELNLSSLELGDSALYFCASSAEGRRETQYFGPGTRLLVL.

CDR3 in DNA: TGTGCCAGCAGTAAGGACAGGGGTGGGGATCAGCCCCAGCATTTT. This sequence encodes CASSKDRGGDQPQHF. V usage is TRBV2 and J usage is TRBJ1-5; 9 bases line up with TRBD1. The CDR3 contains 15 residues. After removal of 5 bases from V and 5 bases from J, the junction contained 7 bases not matched to a gene. Germline CDR1 is SNHLY and CDR2 is FYNNEI.

The J gene is TRBJ2-2, the V gene TRBV4-1, with 7 positions matching TRBD2. The CDR3 is 15 amino acids. CDR1 and CDR2 from the germline V gene are MGHRA and YSYEKL. V shed 4 bases and J 5 bases; nucleotides not matched to a gene: 7. The CDR3, as DNA: TGCGCCAGCAGCCCTACTAGCGCAAGGACCGGGGAGCTGTTTTTT. The encoded protein is CASSPTSARTGELFF.